The 3 T cell receptor beta chains reported below all come from one sample, sequenced in a study of T cell repertoires in cytomegalovirus infection. One entry per CDR3 protein results from TCRdb running MiXCR on the reads. The sample lists 480,000 or so distinct CDR3 sequences; about 11% were seen once. The source material was PBMCs. Receptor source: a human donor in good health (CMV status not recorded). Some clones in this sample may be carry-over from other donors' samples.

This clonotype came up a few times. V gene TRBV10-3 combines with J gene TRBJ2-2; TRBD2 agrees at 8 bases. The CDR3 is made up of 14 amino acids. From germline, CDR1 is ENHRY and CDR2 SYGVKD. J gave up 3 bases and V 9 bases, and 6 bases lay outside the gene matches. CDR3: CAMRGAGDTGELFF. Written as DNA, the CDR3 is TGTGCCATGAGAGGAGCGGGAGACACCGGGGAGCTGTTTTTT.

This chain links TRBV2 with TRBJ2-4; D gene ambiguous. Trimming removed 4 bases from V and 6 bases from J, with 4 bases in between. Germline loops: CDR1 SNHLY, CDR2 FYNNEI. This CDR3 is 11 amino acids long. The CDR3: CASSVSNIQYF. CDR3 in DNA: TGTGCCAGCAGTGTCTCAAACATTCAGTACTTC.

DNA of the CDR3: TGTGCCAGTAGAGACGGACCCACTGAAGCTTTCTTT. It codes for CASRDGPTEAFF. V and J are TRBV19 and TRBJ1-1; the D is unclear. Trimming shortened V by 6 bases and J by 4 bases, and 9 bases separated the two germline ends. Germline CDR1 LNHDA, CDR2 SQIVND (reference sequence). The CDR3 runs to 12 residues.